Listed here is a single T cell receptor (beta chain). The antigen it binds to is not known. Base qualities are not recorded, but no much larger clone differs from it by a single base. Donors were healthy HIV-negative adults with no recently reported acute infections or vaccinations. Every donor was a Caucasian adult residing in Nashville, Tennessee, USA. CD4+ T cells were enriched through magnetic negative selection, after which naive cells were positively selected on CD45RA and the remaining negative fraction served as the memory subset. Blood was collected by leukapheresis, and PBMCs were isolated by Ficoll-Histopaque density gradient centrifugation and then cryopreserved in liquid nitrogen vapor phase. Analytical flow cytometry was used to check the purity and quantity of each magnetically sorted T cell population. Each sorted fraction had its genomic DNA isolated and then quantified by UV absorbance on a Nanodrop 2000c.

This entry comes from a study of shared clonotypes between healthy human individuals (TCRdb year 2020). In terms of the full investigation: A couple of women and three men aged 18 to 49 years were included in the cohort. Leukapheresis yielded between about 0.9 and 9.5 billion PBMCs per donor. To estimate repertoire size and how much clonotype sharing occurs between individuals, the study deeply sequenced the blood TCR repertoires of 4 to 6 healthy adults. For each donor, CD4 naive and CD4 memory were each run on three plates, CD8 naive on two plates, and CD8 memory on one plate. Different laboratories and diverse techniques were used to prepare libraries and sequence TCR repertoires, to increase sequencing depth and limit assay-specific biases.

General findings and caveats noted by the study authors: Only blood was sampled, and tissue TCR repertoires likely differ from those in blood. Because the study included a small number of donors, the genetic and exposure-history diversity represented was limited. Incomplete sequencing was indicated by rarefaction of sorted-subset datasets, despite the large sequencing depth. When four donors were compared, the shared fraction of clonotypes was about 5% for naive CD4, over 3% for naive CD8, roughly 2.3% for memory CD4, and 0.35% to 0.4% for memory CD8. Based on pairwise subsampling, the degree of clonotype sharing among donors was expected to be affected by sequencing depth. Clonotypes shared by all four sorted-subset donors showed higher generation probabilities than non-shared clonotypes. Larger estimated clonotype richness was generally found for naive subsets than for memory subsets.

A distance of 14 bases separates the germline ends of V and J, which lose 6 bases and 5 bases respectively. Taken from the germline V gene, the CDR1 and CDR2 loops are SGHRS and YFSETQ. There are 13 amino acids in the CDR3, from cysteine to phenylalanine inclusive. Of all the DNA, just the CDR3 is kept, 39 bases in frame from base 1. Using the deep immunoSEQ assay, multiplex PCR amplified TCR CDR3 regions from genomic DNA. Extracted genomic DNA from each cell subset was distributed evenly across all wells of several immunoSEQ 96-well plates, and each plate was treated as a replicate. For sorted subsets, around 200 ng genomic DNA, equal to about 30,000 T cell genomes, was loaded into each replicate PCR. Purified libraries were measured with a Qubit 3.0 fluorometer, size-checked on a Bioanalyzer 2100, and measured again with the KAPA Library Quantification kit. A separate single-read 150-cycle Illumina NextSeq 550 flow cell was used to sequence each immunoSEQ 96-well plate. For the original study's pipeline: Because only junctional sequences without quality scores were contained in the immunoSEQ output, filtering matching that applied to full-length reads could not be performed. To assign V/J genes and CDR3, sequences were annotated using PyIR, a Python wrapper for IgBLAST v1.9, with IMGT germline references. Reads were filtered out if the reads had weak V/J assignments (E-value above 1e-6), no CDR3, stop codons, out-of-frame junctions, or ambiguous translated residues. A V3J clonotype was defined by an identical inferred V gene, J gene, and CDR3 amino acid sequence. Percentage overlap between repertoires was computed as shared unique clonotypes divided by the size of the smaller repertoire. Three approaches were used to assess repertoire richness: RTK rarefaction, the Chao1 estimator, and Recon v2.1 estimates of unobserved clonotypes. Generation probabilities for all TCRbeta clonotypes obtained by the gDNA method from a handful of donors were computed using OLGA. TCRdb took this table from immuneACCESS and kept in-frame rearrangements with V and J called. Such tables lack part of the clones; where checked against another copy, unresolved V genes explain under half of the gap, and the rest is unexplained. The V and J calls and clone size come from that table; D and trimming were worked out from the DNA. This sample holds roughly 2,300,000 clones; roughly 92% were observed only once. The ten most abundant clones make up around 0.35% of the sample.

Sequencing input: naive CD4+ T cells from PBMCs. The cell subset or site label corresponds to: CD45RA+ positively selected. The rearrangement joined TRBV5-1 to TRBJ2-5, and perhaps TRBD2 as D gene, on 5 matching bases. The sequence was collected from a man aged 18 to 30 in good health. Some clones in this sample may be carry-over from other donors' samples. The sequence in DNA is TGCGCCAGCACCCGTGGGGAGACGGAGACCCAGTACTTC. Translated, this is CASTRGETETQYF. With the portions outside the CDR3 filled from the reference TRBV5-1 and TRBJ2-5 genes, the complete variable region becomes KAGVTQTPRYLIKTRGQQVTLSCSPISGHRSVSWYQQTPGQGLQFLFEYFSETQRNKGNFPGRFSGRQFSNSRSEMNVSTLELGDSALYLCASTRGETETQYFGPGTRLLVL.